This passage covers 7 T cell receptor beta chains from one sample sequenced in a study of cytomegalovirus exposure and HLA in healthy donors. Primers included in the PCR were 60 Vbeta and 13 Jbeta primers. Method: immunoSEQ multiplex PCR; TCRdb's copy keeps in-frame clones and lacks some. The sample shows 200,000 or so clones, more than 60% of them seen only once. Specimen: PBMCs. Receptors originate from a girl under 10 years old in good health and CMV-seronegative.

V gene TRBV19 combines with J gene TRBJ2-3; 7 bases agree with TRBD2. There are 18 residues in the CDR3. Trimming took 7 bases from V and 2 from J; bases not matched to a gene: 18. Germline V gene data show CDR1 as LNHDA and CDR2 as SQIVND (reference sequence). The CDR3 DNA reads TGTGCCAGTATCCCCGCAGAGGCTAGCGGAGACCTCACAGATACGCAGTATTTT. Translated, it gives CASIPAEASGDLTDTQYF.

This chain joins TRBV2 and TRBJ2-3; tentative D call: TRBD2 (6 bases). CDR3 size: 16 residues. Trimming took off 5 bases at V and 4 bases at J, with 19 bases between the two ends. Germline V gene sequence: CDR1 SNHLY, CDR2 FYNNEI. CDR3 coding DNA: TGTGCCAGCAGTAGGGAGGCGATGTTTAGCTCAGATACGCAGTATTTT. Translating gives CASSREAMFSSDTQYF.

The chain couples TRBV7-9 to TRBJ1-1; 8 bases are a match to TRBD1. Germline lookup yields CDR1 SEHNR and CDR2 FQNEAQ (reference sequence). The V gene end was trimmed by 5 bases and the J gene end by 2 bases; junction bases not matched to a gene: 13. This CDR3 has 17 amino acids. The CDR3 reads CASSAPRLGQVNTEAFF. DNA of the CDR3: TGTGCCAGCAGCGCGCCGCGACTGGGACAGGTCAACACTGAAGCTTTCTTT.

V is TRBV18 and J is TRBJ1-2; possible D gene TRBD1, 6 bases. Trimming removed 3 bases from V and 8 bases from J, with 10 bases in between. The CDR3 extends over 12 amino acids. Germline-derived CDR1 and CDR2 are KGHSH and LQKENI. Here the CDR3 DNA reads TGTGCCAGCTCACCGACAGGACACGGCTACACCTTC. Translated: CASSPTGHGYTF.

As for this clone: This CDR3 is also generated by other DNA sequences in the sample. This chain uses TRBV4-2 with TRBJ2-3; tentative D call: TRBD1 (6 bases). The germline CDR1 and CDR2 sequences are LGHNA and YNFKEQ. Trimming stripped 1 base from V and 7 bases from J, with 15 bases between. This CDR3 is built from 15 residues. CDR3 coding DNA: TGTGCCAGCAGCCAAGTAGAAACAGGGAACCATACGCAGTATTTT. Translated: CASSQVETGNHTQYF.

The rearrangement joins TRBV5-1 to TRBJ2-3; possibly TRBD2 for D (7 bases). The CDR3 has 17 amino acids. V lost 0 bases, J lost 0 bases, and 14 bases lay in between. Germline V lookup: CDR1 SGHRS, CDR2 YFSETQ. The CDR3 DNA reads TGCGCCAGCAGCTTGGCCCGAGGGGGGGGCAGCACAGATACGCAGTATTTT. This codes for CASSLARGGGSTDTQYF.

This clone showed up just once. CDR3 in amino acids: CASSLGSGHWEQFF. CDR3 coding DNA: TGTGCCAGCAGCTTGGGTTCGGGTCATTGGGAGCAGTTCTTC. V and J are TRBV5-6 and TRBJ2-1; no clear D. The length of the CDR3 is 14 residues. Trimming left V 0 bases short and J 10 bases short, with 14 bases between. CDR1 and CDR2 (germline): SGHDT, YYEEEE.